The next 18 T cell receptor beta chains were all read from a single sample in a study of identical twins. TCRdb analysed the 5' RACE reads with MiXCR anew, one entry per CDR3 protein. The profile shows around 1.7 million distinct CDR3 sequences, under 35% of them singletons. Input material: cord blood. The receptors shown here come from a newborn girl in good health.

The V and J genes are TRBV20-1 and TRBJ2-7, with D possibly TRBD2 on 6 matching bases. TRBJ2-5 explains the end of the DNA better; the J call may be wrong. The CDR3 spans 13 residues. The germline CDR1 and CDR2 sequences are DFQATT and SNEGSKA (reference sequence). The CDR3, as DNA: TGCAGTGCTAGCGGGAGAGGCGCAGAGACCCAGTACTTC. Translation: CSASGRGAETQYF.

This clonotype was found once. The chain has TRBV3-1 and TRBJ1-6, with a tentative D call TRBD1 (6 bases). The germline V and J ends were trimmed by 1 base and 8 bases, with 12 bases remaining between them. CDR1 LGHDT and CDR2 YNNKEL come from the germline V gene (reference sequence). CDR3 length equals 15 residues. The CDR3 DNA sequence: TGTGCCAGCAGCCAAGTTGGGGGCGTTTATTCACCCCTCCACTTT. Protein sequence: CASSQVGGVYSPLHF.

The V gene is TRBV2, the J gene TRBJ2-7; 12 bases align to TRBD2. The germline CDR1 and CDR2 sequences are SNHLY and FYNNEI. The CDR3 has 17 amino acids. Unmatched junction bases numbered 13, after V lost 7 bases and J lost 3 bases. The CDR3 here is CASKKSGTSGPYYEQYF. The DNA of the CDR3 is TGTGCCAGCAAAAAATCCGGGACTAGCGGGCCCTACTACGAGCAGTACTTC.

The rearrangement uses TRBV7-2 and TRBJ2-3; 8 bases fit TRBD2. The CDR3 length is 19 residues. J gave up 2 bases and V 1 base, and 14 bases lay outside the gene matches. Germline V gene data show CDR1 as SGHTA and CDR2 as FQGNSA. The CDR3 DNA reads TGTGCCAGCAGCTTAGAGGGTGGGAGCGGGAGAGTTGTCACAGATACGCAGTATTTT. Encoded protein: CASSLEGGSGRVVTDTQYF. The full variable domain, in which reference TRBV7-2 and TRBJ2-3 provide the parts outside the CDR3, is GAGVSQSPSNKVTEKGKDVELRCDPISGHTALYWYRQSLGQGLEFLIYFQGNSAPDKSGLPSDRFSAERTGGSVSTLTIQRTQQEDSAVYLCASSLEGGSGRVVTDTQYFGPGTRLTVL.

Ten or more counts support this clonotype. The V and J genes are TRBV3-1 and TRBJ2-3; the D is unclear. This CDR3 contains 13 residues. The germline gives CDR1 LGHDT, CDR2 YNNKEL (reference sequence). The V gene lost 0 bases and the J gene lost 8 bases, with 9 bases spanning the gap. DNA for the CDR3: TGTGCCAGCAGCCAAGATGGGCGGTTTACGCAGTATTTT. Protein sequence: CASSQDGRFTQYF.

This clonotype has at least ten counts. The rearrangement joins TRBV12-3 or TRBV12-4 to TRBJ1-1; TRBD1 aligns across 7 bases. The CDR3 length is 14 residues. Trimming at V came to 5 bases and at J to 3 bases, leaving 6 bases not matched to a gene. The CDR3 bases are TGTGCCAGCAGTGGGACAGCCCCTTACACTGAAGCTTTCTTT. Its protein product is CASSGTAPYTEAFF.

This clonotype was picked up many times. The rearrangement uses TRBV27 and TRBJ1-2; 7 bases align to TRBD1. After removal of 5 bases from V and 5 bases from J, the junction contained 5 bases not matched to a gene. The CDR3 has 13 residues. Germline V gives CDR1 MNHEY, CDR2 SMNVEV (reference sequence). In nucleotides, the CDR3 is TGTGCCAGCAGTGCGACAGGGCCATATGGCTACACCTTC. Translated: CASSATGPYGYTF.

The CDR3 coding sequence is TGTGCCAGCAGCCGACTAGCGGGAGAACGGGAGTTCTTC. It codes for CASSRLAGEREFF. This chain joins TRBV12-3 or TRBV12-4 and TRBJ2-1; 12 bases match TRBD2. Trimming at V came to 6 bases and at J to 14 bases, leaving 8 bases not matched to a gene. This CDR3 is built from 13 residues.

This clonotype was counted a few times. The chain links TRBV7-2 to TRBJ1-3, with unresolved D. The CDR3 runs to 15 residues. Germline V gives CDR1 SGHTA, CDR2 FQGNSA. The V gene lost 1 base and the J gene lost 0 bases, with 7 bases spanning the gap. DNA of the CDR3: TGTGCCAGCAGCTTAGTACAGATCTCTGGAAACACCATATATTTT. The encoded protein is CASSLVQISGNTIYF.

The CDR3 loop is CASSPTSTGYTQYF. The DNA for the CDR3 is TGCGCCAGCAGCCCCACGTCGACAGGTTATACGCAGTATTTT. The chain joins TRBV4-1 to TRBJ2-3; D is perhaps TRBD1 (6 bases). Looked up from germline, CDR1 is MGHRA and CDR2 is YSYEKL. This CDR3 has 14 residues. Trimming took off 4 bases at V and 7 bases at J, with 15 bases between the two ends.

The J gene is TRBJ2-1, the V gene TRBV20-1, with TRBD2 matching 15 bases. The DNA end is more similar to TRBJ2-7, so the J call may be wrong. This CDR3 has 20 residues. CDR1 and CDR2 from the germline V gene are DFQATT and SNEGSKA (reference sequence). CDR3 DNA: TGCAGTGCTACCCCTTTACCGGGACTAGCGGGAGGCAGGTCCTACAATGAGCAGTACTTC. It translates to CSATPLPGLAGGRSYNEQYF.

The rearrangement uses TRBV7-9 and TRBJ2-7; TRBD1 or TRBD2 may be the D gene (6 bases each). This CDR3 is 16 amino acids long. V lost 1 base to trimming and J lost 7 bases, with 20 bases between them. CDR1 and CDR2 (germline): SEHNR, FQNEAQ (reference sequence). CDR3 DNA: TGTGCCAGCAGCTTAGAAAGCCGGGGGCCCTACAATGAGCAGTACTTC. Translation gives CASSLESRGPYNEQYF.

The genes are TRBV13 and TRBJ2-1; D possibly corresponds to TRBD2 (6 bases). The germline V gene has CDR1 PRHDT and CDR2 FYEKMQ (reference sequence). Trimming shortened V by 3 bases and J by 6 bases, and 12 bases separated the two germline ends. The CDR3 consists of 14 residues. CDR3 sequence: CASSLGLGFNEQFF. CDR3 DNA sequence: TGTGCCAGCAGCTTGGGACTGGGTTTCAATGAGCAGTTCTTC.

This chain uses TRBV12-3 or TRBV12-4 with TRBJ1-2, with a tentative D call TRBD1 (5 bases). Trimming stripped 7 bases from V and 3 bases from J, with 15 bases between. There are 14 residues in the CDR3. CDR3 bases: TGTGCCAGCACCCTGGGGGTAGAGGACTATGGCTACACCTTC. Encoded protein: CASTLGVEDYGYTF.

This clonotype has a handful of counts. The V call is TRBV7-2, the J call TRBJ1-4; tentatively, D is TRBD1 (5 bases). V was cut by 5 bases and J by 6 bases, with 13 bases left in between. This CDR3 contains 14 residues. Germline V lookup: CDR1 SGHTA, CDR2 FQGNSA. The CDR3 DNA follows: TGTGCCAGCAGCCTCGAGAGGGGTCATGAAAAACTGTTTTTT. It yields the protein CASSLERGHEKLFF.

This clonotype came up many times. The junction departs from germline at one end; a sequencing error may be responsible. The chain has TRBV5-1 and TRBJ2-7; 11 bases line up with TRBD1. CDR3 length equals 15 residues. From germline, CDR1 is SGHRS and CDR2 YFSETQ. CDR3 in DNA: TGTGCCAGCAGTTTCGGGACAGGGGGCTCCTACGAGCAGTACTTC. Translated, it gives CASSFGTGGSYEQYF.

The chain is built from TRBV5-6 and TRBJ2-7; the D gene is possibly TRBD1 (6 bases). The CDR3 sequence is 15 residues long. V lost 4 bases and J 4 bases, leaving 18 bases between the germline ends. Germline V CDR1 and CDR2: SGHDT, YYEEEE. The CDR3 sequence: CASSLTGTTLYEQYF. Here the CDR3 DNA reads TGTGCCAGCAGCCTGACCGGGACAACCCTATACGAGCAGTACTTC.

There are a few counts of this clonotype. V usage is TRBV6-2 or TRBV6-3 and J usage is TRBJ2-7; 7 positions agree with TRBD1. Per the germline V gene, CDR1 is MNHEY and CDR2 is SVGEGT. V lost 5 bases and J lost 0; bases outside the gene matches: 4. CDR3 length: 14 residues. Here the CDR3 DNA reads TGTGCCAGCAGTCGACGACAGGGCTCCTACGAGCAGTACTTC. Protein sequence: CASSRRQGSYEQYF.